The entry below gives a single TCR beta chain sequence along with its context. The authors' processing: For nucleated cells, counts were estimated from reference gene primer amplification. Profiled with immunoSEQ multiplex PCR; TCRdb holds only in-frame clones, not every one. D and trimming were read from the DNA, whereas the V and J calls and clone size are those reported in that table. Of around 240,000 clones in the sample, 80% to 90% were seen once. This entry is derived from a study of blood T cell repertoires in COVID-19. Study context: T cells, B-cell-depleted T cells, or PBMCs provided the cDNA or gDNA that served as material.

Recruits, aged about 18 to 100 years, lived in 25 or so US areas. Clinical history as reported by participants underpinned cohort assignment. The sample comprised PBMCs or T cells enriched from blood (not recorded which). The sequence was collected from a woman between 50 and 59 years old who had recovered from COVID-19.

CDR3 loop: CASSARGRVTDTQYF. DNA of the CDR3: TGTGCCAGCAGCGCTCGAGGGAGGGTCACTGATACGCAGTATTTT. The chain uses TRBV9 and TRBJ2-3; TRBD2 aligns across 7 bases. Germline V gives CDR1 SGDLS, CDR2 YYNGEE. The V segment lost 3 bases and the J segment 6 bases; nucleotides outside the gene matches: 10. This CDR3 has 15 residues.